This TCR beta chain was recorded in a study of cytomegalovirus exposure and HLA in healthy donors. Germline-derived CDR1 and CDR2 are MNHEY and SVGAGI. Trimming took 4 bases from V and 8 from J; bases not matched to a gene: 9. The CDR3 loop spans 16 amino acids. The PCR used 60 Vbeta and 13 Jbeta primers. Data came from immunoSEQ multiplex PCR; TCRdb stores just in-frame clones and leaves some out. The sample carries approximately 260,000 clones, around 90% recorded once. The source of this sequence is a girl aged 2 to 9 in good health and CMV-seronegative. The gene calls are TRBV6-5 and TRBJ2-1, with 12 bases lining up with TRBD2. Sequenced sample: PBMCs. CDR3 residues: CASSSSRLAGAHEQFF. CDR3 DNA: TGTGCCAGCAGTTCCTCCAGACTAGCGGGAGCCCATGAGCAGTTCTTC.